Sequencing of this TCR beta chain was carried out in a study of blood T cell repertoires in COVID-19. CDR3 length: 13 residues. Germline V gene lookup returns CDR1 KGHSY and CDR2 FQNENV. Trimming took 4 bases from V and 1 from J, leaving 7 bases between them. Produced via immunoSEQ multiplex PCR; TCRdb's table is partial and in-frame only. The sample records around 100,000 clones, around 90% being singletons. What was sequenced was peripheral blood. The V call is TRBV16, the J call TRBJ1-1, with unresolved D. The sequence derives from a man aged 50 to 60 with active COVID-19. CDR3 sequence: CASSLQQNTEAFF. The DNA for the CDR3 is TGTGCCAGCAGCCTTCAACAGAACACTGAAGCTTTCTTT.